This T cell receptor (beta chain) is drawn from a study of Ad26.COV2.S vaccination and SARS-CoV-2 variants. The CDR3 sequence is 14 residues long. After removal of 4 bases from V and 4 bases from J, the junction contained 4 bases not matched to a gene. The germline V gene has CDR1 KGHSY and CDR2 FQNENV. Treatment described: over 15 received Ad26.COV2.S at low or high dose, single or two shots; 5 received placebo; per-sample allocation not given. Sampling happened 63 days after the first vaccine or placebo injection. Using immunoSEQ multiplex PCR, the repertoire was profiled, and TCRdb retains in-frame clones only, with some absent. The table includes hundreds of thousands of clones, roughly nine tenths detected once.

The TCR comes from a person aged 18 to 59 who received the Ad26.COV2.S COVID-19 vaccine or a placebo. V usage is TRBV16 and J usage is TRBJ1-5; 7 bases align to TRBD1. The specimen comprised peripheral blood, sampled in a trial of Ad26.COV2.S vaccine versus placebo. CDR3 DNA: TGTGCCAGCAGCCCGGTACAGGGGAATCAGCCCCAGCATTTT. Translating it yields CASSPVQGNQPQHF.